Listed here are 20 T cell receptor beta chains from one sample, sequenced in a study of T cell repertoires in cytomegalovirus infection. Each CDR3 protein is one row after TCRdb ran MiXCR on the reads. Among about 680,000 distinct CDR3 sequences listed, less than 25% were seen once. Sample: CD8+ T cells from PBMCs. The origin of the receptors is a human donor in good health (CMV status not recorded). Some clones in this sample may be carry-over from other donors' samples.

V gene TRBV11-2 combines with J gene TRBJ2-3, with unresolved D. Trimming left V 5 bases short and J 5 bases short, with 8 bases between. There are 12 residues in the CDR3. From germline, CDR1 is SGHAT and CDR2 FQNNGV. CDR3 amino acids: CASSGHGDTQYF. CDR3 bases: TGTGCCAGCAGCGGGCATGGAGATACGCAGTATTTT. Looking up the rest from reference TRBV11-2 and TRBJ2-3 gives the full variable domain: EAGVAQSPRYKIIEKRQSVAFWCNPISGHATLYWYQQILGQGPKLLIQFQNNGVVDDSQLPKDRFSAERLKGVDSTLKIQPAKLEDSAVYLCASSGHGDTQYFGPGTRLTVL.

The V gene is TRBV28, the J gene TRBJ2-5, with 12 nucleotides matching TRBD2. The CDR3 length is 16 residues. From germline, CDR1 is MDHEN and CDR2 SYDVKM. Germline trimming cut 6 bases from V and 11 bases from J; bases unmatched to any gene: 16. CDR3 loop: CASRLMGLAGPIQQYF. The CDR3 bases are TGTGCCAGCAGACTTATGGGACTAGCGGGCCCGATTCAACAGTACTTC.

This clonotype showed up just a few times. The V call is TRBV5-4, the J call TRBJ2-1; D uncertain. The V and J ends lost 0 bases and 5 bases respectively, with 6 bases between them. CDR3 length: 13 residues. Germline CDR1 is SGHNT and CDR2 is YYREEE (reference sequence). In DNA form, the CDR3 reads TGTGCCAGCAGCTTGGGCGAGGACAATGAGCAGTTCTTC. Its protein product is CASSLGEDNEQFF. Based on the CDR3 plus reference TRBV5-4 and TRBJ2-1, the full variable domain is ETGVTQSPTHLIKTRGQQVTLRCSSQSGHNTVSWYQQALGQGPQFIFQYYREEENGRGNFPPRFSGLQFPNYSSELNVNALELDDSALYLCASSLGEDNEQFFGPGTRLTVL.

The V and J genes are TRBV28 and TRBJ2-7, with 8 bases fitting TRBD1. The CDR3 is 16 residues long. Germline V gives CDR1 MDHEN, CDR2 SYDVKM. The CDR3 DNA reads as TGTGCCAACAGTTCCACCCGGGACAGGCACTCCTACGAGCAGTACGTC. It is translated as CANSSTRDRHSYEQYV.

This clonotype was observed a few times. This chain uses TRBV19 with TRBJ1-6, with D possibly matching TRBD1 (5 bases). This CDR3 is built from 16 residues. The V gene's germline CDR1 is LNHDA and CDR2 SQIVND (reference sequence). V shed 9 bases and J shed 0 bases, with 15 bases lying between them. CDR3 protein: CASLGLTSSYNSPLHF. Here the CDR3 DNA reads TGTGCCAGCCTGGGACTGACGAGCTCCTATAATTCACCCCTCCACTTT.

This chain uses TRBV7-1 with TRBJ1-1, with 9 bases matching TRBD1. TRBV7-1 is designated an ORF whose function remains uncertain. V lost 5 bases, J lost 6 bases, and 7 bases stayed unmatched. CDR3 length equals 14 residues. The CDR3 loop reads CASSPSTGGPEAFF. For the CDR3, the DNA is TGTGCCAGCAGCCCCTCGACAGGGGGTCCTGAAGCTTTCTTT.

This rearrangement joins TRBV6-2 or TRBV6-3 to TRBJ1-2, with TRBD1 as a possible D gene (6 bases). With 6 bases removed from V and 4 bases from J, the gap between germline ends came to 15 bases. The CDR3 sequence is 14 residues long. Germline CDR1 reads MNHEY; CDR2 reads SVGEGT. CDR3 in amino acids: CASSSVGGLYGYTF. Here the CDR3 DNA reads TGTGCCAGCAGCTCCGTGGGGGGCCTCTATGGCTACACCTTC.

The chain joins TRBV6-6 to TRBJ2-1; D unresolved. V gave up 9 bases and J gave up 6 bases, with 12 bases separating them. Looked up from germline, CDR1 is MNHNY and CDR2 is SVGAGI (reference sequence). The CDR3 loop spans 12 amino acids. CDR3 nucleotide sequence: TGTGCCAGTCACGCGACACCCAATGAGCAGTTCTTC. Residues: CASHATPNEQFF.

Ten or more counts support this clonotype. CDR3: CASSSGPASYEQYV. The CDR3 DNA is TGTGCCAGCAGCTCGGGACCAGCTTCCTACGAGCAGTACGTC. The chain has TRBV7-8 and TRBJ2-7; D is tentatively TRBD1 or TRBD2 (5 bases each). Germline CDR1 and CDR2: SGHVS and FQNEAQ. Trimming took 4 bases from V and 1 from J, leaving 11 bases between them. The CDR3 length is 14 residues.

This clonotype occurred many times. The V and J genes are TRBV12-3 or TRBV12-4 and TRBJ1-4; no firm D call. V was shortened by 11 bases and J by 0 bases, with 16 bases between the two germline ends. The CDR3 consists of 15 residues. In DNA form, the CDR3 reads TGTGCCTCGCTTGAGACTGATTCAACTAATGAAAAACTGTTTTTT. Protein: CASLETDSTNEKLFF.

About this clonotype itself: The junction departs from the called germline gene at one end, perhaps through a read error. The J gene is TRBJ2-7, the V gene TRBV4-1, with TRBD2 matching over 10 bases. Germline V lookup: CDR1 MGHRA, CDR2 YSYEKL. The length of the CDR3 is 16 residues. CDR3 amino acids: CASSQVSGGSSYEQYF. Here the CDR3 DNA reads TGTGCCAGCAGCCAGGTTAGCGGGGGGAGCTCCTACGAGCAGTACTTC.

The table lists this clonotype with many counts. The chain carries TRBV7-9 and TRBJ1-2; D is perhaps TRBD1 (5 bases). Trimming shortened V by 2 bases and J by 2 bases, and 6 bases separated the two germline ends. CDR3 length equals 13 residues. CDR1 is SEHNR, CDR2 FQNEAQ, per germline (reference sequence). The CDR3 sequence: CASSLQGNYGYTF. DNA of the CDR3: TGTGCCAGCAGCTTACAGGGAAACTATGGCTACACCTTC. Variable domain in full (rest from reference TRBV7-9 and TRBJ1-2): DTGVSQNPRHKITKRGQNVTFRCDPISEHNRLYWYRQTLGQGPEFLTYFQNEAQLEKSRLLSDRFSAERPKGSFSTLEIQRTEQGDSAMYLCASSLQGNYGYTFGSGTRLTVV.

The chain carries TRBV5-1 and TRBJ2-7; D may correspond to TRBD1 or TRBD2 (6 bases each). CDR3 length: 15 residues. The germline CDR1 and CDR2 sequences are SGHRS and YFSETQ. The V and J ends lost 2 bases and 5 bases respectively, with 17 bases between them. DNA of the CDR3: TGCGCCAGCAGCTTAGGGGCAGGGGACTCGGACGAGCAGTACTTC. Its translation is CASSLGAGDSDEQYF.

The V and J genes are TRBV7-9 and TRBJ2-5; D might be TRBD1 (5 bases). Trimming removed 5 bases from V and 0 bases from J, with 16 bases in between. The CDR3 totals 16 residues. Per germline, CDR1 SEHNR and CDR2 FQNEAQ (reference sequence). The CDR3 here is CASSAPDSPDQETQYF. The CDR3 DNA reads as TGTGCCAGCAGCGCCCCAGACAGTCCTGACCAAGAGACCCAGTACTTC. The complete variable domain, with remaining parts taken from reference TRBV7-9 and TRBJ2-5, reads DTGVSQNPRHKITKRGQNVTFRCDPISEHNRLYWYRQTLGQGPEFLTYFQNEAQLEKSRLLSDRFSAERPKGSFSTLEIQRTEQGDSAMYLCASSAPDSPDQETQYFGPGTRLLVL.

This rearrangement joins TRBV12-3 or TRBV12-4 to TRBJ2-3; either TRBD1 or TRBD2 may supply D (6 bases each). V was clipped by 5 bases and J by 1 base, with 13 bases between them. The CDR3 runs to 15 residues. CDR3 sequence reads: CASSLPEGGTDTQYF. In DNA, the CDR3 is TGTGCCAGCAGTCTTCCGGAGGGGGGCACAGATACGCAGTATTTT.

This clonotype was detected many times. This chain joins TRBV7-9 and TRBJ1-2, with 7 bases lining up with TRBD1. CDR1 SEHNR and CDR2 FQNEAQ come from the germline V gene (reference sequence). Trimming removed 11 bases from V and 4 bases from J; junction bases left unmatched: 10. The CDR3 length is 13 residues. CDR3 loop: CALEDRARYGYTF. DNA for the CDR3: TGTGCCCTAGAAGACAGGGCCCGCTATGGCTACACCTTC.

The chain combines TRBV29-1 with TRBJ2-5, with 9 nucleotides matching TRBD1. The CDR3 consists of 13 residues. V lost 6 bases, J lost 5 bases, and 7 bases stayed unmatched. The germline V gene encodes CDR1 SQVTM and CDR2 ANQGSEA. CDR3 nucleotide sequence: TGCAGCGTACCGGGACAGGGTCAGGAGACCCAGTACTTC. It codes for CSVPGQGQETQYF.

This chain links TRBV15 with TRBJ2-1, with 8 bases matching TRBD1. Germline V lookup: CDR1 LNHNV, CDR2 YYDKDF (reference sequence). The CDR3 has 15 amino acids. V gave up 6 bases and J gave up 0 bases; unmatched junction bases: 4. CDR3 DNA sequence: TGTGCCACCAGTCCGGACAGGGCCTCCTACAATGAGCAGTTCTTC. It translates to CATSPDRASYNEQFF.

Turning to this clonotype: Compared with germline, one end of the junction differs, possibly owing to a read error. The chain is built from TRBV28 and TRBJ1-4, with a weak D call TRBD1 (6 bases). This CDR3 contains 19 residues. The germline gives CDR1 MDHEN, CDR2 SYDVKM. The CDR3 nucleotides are TGTGCCAGCAGTCTTAAGGAAGTTCTGCGGGGGCATGCTAATGAAAAACCGTTTTTT. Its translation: CASSLKEVLRGHANEKPFF.

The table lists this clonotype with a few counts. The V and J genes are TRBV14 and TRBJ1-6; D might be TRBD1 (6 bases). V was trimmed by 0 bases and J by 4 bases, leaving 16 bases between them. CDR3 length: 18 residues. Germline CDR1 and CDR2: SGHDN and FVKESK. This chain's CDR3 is CASSQDRPGQFYNSPLHF. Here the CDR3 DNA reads TGTGCCAGCAGCCAAGACCGACCGGGACAATTTTATAATTCACCCCTCCACTTT.